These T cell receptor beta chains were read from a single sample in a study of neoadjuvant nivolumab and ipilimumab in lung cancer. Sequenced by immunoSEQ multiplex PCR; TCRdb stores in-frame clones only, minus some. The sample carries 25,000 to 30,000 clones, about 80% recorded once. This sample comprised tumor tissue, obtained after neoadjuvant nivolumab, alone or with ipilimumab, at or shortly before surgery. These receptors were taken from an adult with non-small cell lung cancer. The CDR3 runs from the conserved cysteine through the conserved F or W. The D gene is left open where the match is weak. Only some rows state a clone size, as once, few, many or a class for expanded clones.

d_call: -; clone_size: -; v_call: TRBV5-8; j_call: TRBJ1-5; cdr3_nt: TGTGCCAGCAGCATAGGACAGCGGAATCAGCCCCAGCATTTT; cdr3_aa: CASSIGQRNQPQHF
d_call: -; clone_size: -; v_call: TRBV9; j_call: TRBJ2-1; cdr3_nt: TGTGCCAGCAGCGTAGCAGGGGGGCGCTCCTACAATGAGCAGTTCTTC; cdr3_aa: CASSVAGGRSYNEQFF
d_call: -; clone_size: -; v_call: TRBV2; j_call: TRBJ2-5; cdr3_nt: TGTGCCAGCAGTGAAACAGTAAGGACCCAGTACTTC; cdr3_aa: CASSETVRTQYF
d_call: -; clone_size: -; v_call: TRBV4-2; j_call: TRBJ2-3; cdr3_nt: TGTGCCAGCAGCCCCGGGGGGCGCACAGATACGCAGTATTTT; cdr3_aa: CASSPGGRTDTQYF
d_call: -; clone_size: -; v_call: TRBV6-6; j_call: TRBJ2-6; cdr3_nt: TGTGCCAGCAGTTACTCTGGGAGCGGGGCCAACGTCCTGACTTTC; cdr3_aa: CASSYSGSGANVLTF
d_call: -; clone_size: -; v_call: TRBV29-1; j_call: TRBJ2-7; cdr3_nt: TGCAGCGTTGGGTGGGGAAGGGAATACGAGCAGTACTTC; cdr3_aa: CSVGWGREYEQYF
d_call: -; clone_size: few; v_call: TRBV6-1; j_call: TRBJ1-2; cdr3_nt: TGTGCCAGCAGTGAAGATTACGCCCGGATTTATGGCGCGTATGGCTACACCTTC; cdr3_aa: CASSEDYARIYGAYGYTF
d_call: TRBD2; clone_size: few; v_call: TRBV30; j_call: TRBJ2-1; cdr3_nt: TGTGCCTGGAGCCACGGGACTAGCGGTTCCTACAATGAGCAGTTCTTC; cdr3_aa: CAWSHGTSGSYNEQFF
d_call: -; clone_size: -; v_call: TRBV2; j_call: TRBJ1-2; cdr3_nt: TGTGCCAGCAAGGACAATAACTATGGCTACACCTTC; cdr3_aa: CASKDNNYGYTF
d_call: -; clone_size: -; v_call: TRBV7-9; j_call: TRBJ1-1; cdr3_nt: TGTGCCAGCAGCTGGGGGAACACTGAAGCTTTCTTT; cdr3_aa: CASSWGNTEAFF
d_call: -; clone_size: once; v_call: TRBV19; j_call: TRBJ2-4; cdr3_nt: TGTGCCAGTAGTATAGGACTCCAAAACATTCAGTACTTC; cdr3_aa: CASSIGLQNIQYF
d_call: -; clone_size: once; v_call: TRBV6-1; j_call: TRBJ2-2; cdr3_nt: TGTGCCAGCAGTTTATACACCGGGGAGCTGTTTTTT; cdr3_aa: CASSLYTGELFF
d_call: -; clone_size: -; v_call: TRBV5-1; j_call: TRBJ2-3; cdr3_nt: TGCGCCAGCAGCCGGGACCTAATAGGACCCGCAGATACGCAGTATTTT; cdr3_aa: CASSRDLIGPADTQYF
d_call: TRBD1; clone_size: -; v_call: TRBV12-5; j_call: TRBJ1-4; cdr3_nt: TGTGCTAGTGGTCCGGGGACAGGGGATAATGAAAAACTGTTTTTT; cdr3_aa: CASGPGTGDNEKLFF
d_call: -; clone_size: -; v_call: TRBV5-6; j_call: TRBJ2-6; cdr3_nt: TGTGCCAGCAGTTATATCGCGGGAGGGGCCAACGTCCTGACTTTC; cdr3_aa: CASSYIAGGANVLTF
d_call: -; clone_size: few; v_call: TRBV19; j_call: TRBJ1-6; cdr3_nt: TGTGCCAGTAGTATAGTCAGGGGTAATTCACCCCTCCACTTT; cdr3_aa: CASSIVRGNSPLHF
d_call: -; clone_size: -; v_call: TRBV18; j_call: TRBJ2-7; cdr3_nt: TGTGCCAGCTCACCACCGGGACAAGGGAACTACGAGCAGTACTTC; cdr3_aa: CASSPPGQGNYEQYF
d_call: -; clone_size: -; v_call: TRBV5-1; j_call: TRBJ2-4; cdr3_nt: TGCGCCAGCAGCTTTTCGGGGGGCACCAAAAACATTCAGTACTTC; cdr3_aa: CASSFSGGTKNIQYF
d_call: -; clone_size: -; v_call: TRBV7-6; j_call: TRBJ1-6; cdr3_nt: TGTGCCAGCAGCTTAGAGCCGGGTTCACCCCTCCACTTT; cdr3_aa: CASSLEPGSPLHF
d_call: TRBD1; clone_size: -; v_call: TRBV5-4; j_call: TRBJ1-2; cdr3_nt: TGTGCCAGCAGCTTCCCGACAGGGGGCGCAACATCCGGCTACACCTTC; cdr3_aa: CASSFPTGGATSGYTF
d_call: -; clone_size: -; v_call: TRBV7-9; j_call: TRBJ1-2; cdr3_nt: TGTGCCAGCAGCTTAGAGGGGGTTAACTATGGCTACACCTTC; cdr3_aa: CASSLEGVNYGYTF
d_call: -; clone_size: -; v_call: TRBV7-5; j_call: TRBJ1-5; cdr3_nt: TGTGCCAGAAGCTTAGGGCTTAAAGTTCAGCCCCAGCATTTT; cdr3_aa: CARSLGLKVQPQHF
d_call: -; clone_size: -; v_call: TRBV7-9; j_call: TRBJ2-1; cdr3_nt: TGTGCCAGCAGCCCCAGGGGAAGCTCCTACAATGAGCAGTTCTTC; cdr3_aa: CASSPRGSSYNEQFF
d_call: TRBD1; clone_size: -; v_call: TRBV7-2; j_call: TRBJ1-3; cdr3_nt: TGTGCCAGCAGCTATGGGGACAGTAGATTCTCTGGAAACACCATATATTTT; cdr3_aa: CASSYGDSRFSGNTIYF
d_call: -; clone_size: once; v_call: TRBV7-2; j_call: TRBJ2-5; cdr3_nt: TGTGCCAGCAGCTTAAAGGGGGGGGGCGGCGGAGAGACCCAGTACTTC; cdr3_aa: CASSLKGGGGGETQYF
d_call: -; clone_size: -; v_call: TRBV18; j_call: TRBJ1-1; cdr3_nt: TGTGCCAGCTCACCTCAGGGGTACGGCACTGAAGCTTTCTTT; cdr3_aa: CASSPQGYGTEAFF
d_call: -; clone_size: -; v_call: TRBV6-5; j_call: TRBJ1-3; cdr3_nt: TGTGCCAGCAGTTACTCCGGGGGAACTGGAAACACCATATATTTT; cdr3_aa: CASSYSGGTGNTIYF
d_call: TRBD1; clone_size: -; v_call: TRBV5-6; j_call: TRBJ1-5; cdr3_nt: TGTGCCAGCAGTTACGGGACAGGGGGGAGTCAGCCCCAGCATTTT; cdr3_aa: CASSYGTGGSQPQHF
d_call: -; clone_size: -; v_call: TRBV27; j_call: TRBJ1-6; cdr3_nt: TGTGCCAGCAGTCGCCCGGGGAGTAATTCACCCCTCCACTTT; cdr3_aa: CASSRPGSNSPLHF
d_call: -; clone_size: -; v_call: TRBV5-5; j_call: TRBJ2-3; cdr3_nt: TGTGCCAGCAGGGGGGGCAGGGCGGGGACAGATACGCAGTATTTT; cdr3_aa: CASRGGRAGTDTQYF
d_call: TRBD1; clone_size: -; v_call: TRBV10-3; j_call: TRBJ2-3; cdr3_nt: TGTGCCATCAGTGAGCCTCCGGGACAGGGGATGAGAGATACGCAGTATTTT; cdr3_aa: CAISEPPGQGMRDTQYF
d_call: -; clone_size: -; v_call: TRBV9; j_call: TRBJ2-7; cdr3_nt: TGTGCCAGCAGCGTAACGTCCACCTCCTACGAGCAGTACTTC; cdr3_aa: CASSVTSTSYEQYF
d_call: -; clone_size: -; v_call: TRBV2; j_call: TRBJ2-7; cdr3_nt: TGTGCCAGCAGTGAATCGCCCAGGGCCTACGAGCAGTACTTC; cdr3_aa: CASSESPRAYEQYF
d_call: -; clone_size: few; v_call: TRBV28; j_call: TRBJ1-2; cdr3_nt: TGTGCCAGCAGTTTGAGTGGTAACCTCTATGGCTACACCTTC; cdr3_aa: CASSLSGNLYGYTF
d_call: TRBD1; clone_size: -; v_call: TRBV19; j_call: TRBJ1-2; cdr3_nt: TGTGCCAGTAGTGCACAGGGGACTCATGGCTACACCTTC; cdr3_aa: CASSAQGTHGYTF
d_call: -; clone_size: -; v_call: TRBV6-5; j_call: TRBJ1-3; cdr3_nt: TGTGCCAGCAGTACGTCTGGAAACACCATATATTTT; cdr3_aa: CASSTSGNTIYF
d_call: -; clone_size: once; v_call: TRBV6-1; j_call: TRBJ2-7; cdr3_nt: TGTGCCAGCAGGGAAGGGGGACGCTTGGGCGAGCAGTACTTC; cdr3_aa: CASREGGRLGEQYF
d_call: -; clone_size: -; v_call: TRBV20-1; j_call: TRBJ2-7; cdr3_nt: TGCAGTGGGACAGTTAACGACGAGCAGTACTTC; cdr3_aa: CSGTVNDEQYF
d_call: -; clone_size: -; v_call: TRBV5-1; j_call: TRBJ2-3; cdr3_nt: TGCGCCAGCAGCTTTTCACGGTCGTCTAGCACAGATACGCAGTATTTT; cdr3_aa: CASSFSRSSSTDTQYF
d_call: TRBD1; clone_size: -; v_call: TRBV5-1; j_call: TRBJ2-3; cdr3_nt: TGCGCCAGCAGCTTTACACCTCCTCGACAGGGATTTAGCACAGATACGCAGTATTTT; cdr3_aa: CASSFTPPRQGFSTDTQYF
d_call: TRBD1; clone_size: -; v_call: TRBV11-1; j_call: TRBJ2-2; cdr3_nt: TGTGCCAGCCGAGGACAGGGGGCGGTCGGGGAGCTGTTTTTT; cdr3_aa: CASRGQGAVGELFF
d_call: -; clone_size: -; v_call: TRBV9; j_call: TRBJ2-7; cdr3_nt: TGTGCCAGCAGCGTCGGGACTGCCTTACCCTACGAGCAGTACTTC; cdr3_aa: CASSVGTALPYEQYF
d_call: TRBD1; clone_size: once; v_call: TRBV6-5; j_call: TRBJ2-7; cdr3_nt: TGTGCCAGCAGTCGGGGACAGGACTACGAGCAGTACTTC; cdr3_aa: CASSRGQDYEQYF
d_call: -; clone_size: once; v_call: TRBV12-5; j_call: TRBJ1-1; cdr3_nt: TGTGCTAGTGGTTTCCCATGGAACACTGAAGCTTTCTTT; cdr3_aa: CASGFPWNTEAFF
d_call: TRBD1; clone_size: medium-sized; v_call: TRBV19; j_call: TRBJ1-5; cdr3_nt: TGTGCCAGTAGTGTCGATACAGGGGGCTGGCAGCCCCAGCATTTT; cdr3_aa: CASSVDTGGWQPQHF
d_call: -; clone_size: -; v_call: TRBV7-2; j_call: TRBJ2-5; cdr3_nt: TGTGCCAGCAGCCCCGGAGAGACCCAGTACTTC; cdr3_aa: CASSPGETQYF
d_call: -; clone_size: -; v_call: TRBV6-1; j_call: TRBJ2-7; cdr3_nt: TGTGCCAGCAGTGGCCGGGACGCGGGCCTTTACGAGCAGTACTTC; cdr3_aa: CASSGRDAGLYEQYF
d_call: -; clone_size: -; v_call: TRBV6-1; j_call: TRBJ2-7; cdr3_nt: TGTGCCAGCAGTGAAGCACCACTCTACGAGCAGTACTTC; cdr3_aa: CASSEAPLYEQYF
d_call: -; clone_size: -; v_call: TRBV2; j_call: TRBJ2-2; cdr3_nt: TGTGCCTCGGGGATTTTCACCGGGGAGCTGTTTTTT; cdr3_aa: CASGIFTGELFF
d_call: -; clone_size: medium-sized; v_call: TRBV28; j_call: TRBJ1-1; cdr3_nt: TGTGCCAGCAGTGGGGACCCCACTGAAGCTTTCTTT; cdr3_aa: CASSGDPTEAFF
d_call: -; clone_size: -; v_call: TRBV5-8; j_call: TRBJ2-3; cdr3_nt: TGTGCCAGCATCAGCTCGGCAGATACGCAGTATTTT; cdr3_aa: CASISSADTQYF
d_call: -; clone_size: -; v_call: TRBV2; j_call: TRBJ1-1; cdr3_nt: TGTGCCAGCAGTGAAGTGCCCACTGAAGCTTTCTTT; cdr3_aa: CASSEVPTEAFF
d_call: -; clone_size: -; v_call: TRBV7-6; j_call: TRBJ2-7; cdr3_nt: TGTGCCAGCAGCTTCTCTAGTTCCTACGAGCAGTACTTC; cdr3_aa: CASSFSSSYEQYF
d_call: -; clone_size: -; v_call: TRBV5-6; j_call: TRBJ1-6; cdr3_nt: TGTGCCAGCAGCTTCCCGCTCCGGGACGGGAATAATTCACCCCTCCACTTT; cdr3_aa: CASSFPLRDGNNSPLHF